What follows are 2 T cell receptor beta chains derived from one specimen sequenced in a study of blood T cell repertoires in COVID-19. The repertoire was sequenced with immunoSEQ multiplex PCR; TCRdb's copy has only in-frame clones and lacks some. Here the sample spans 200,000 or so clones, 80% to 90% being singletons. The sequenced material came from peripheral blood. These receptors originate from a man aged 45-60 years who had recovered from COVID-19.

J is TRBJ2-1 and V is TRBV15, with TRBD2 matching over 8 bases. Germline V gene sequence: CDR1 LNHNV, CDR2 YYDKDF (reference sequence). CDR3 length: 14 residues. V lost 1 base to trimming and J lost 9 bases; unmatched junction nucleotides: 5. This CDR3 is CATSRAGGTIEQFF. CDR3 nucleotide sequence: TGTGCCACCAGCAGAGCGGGAGGGACAATTGAGCAGTTCTTC.

This clone was counted once. The gene calls are TRBV10-2 and TRBJ2-1; 14 bases agree with TRBD2. The trim removed 9 bases at V and 2 bases at J, leaving 3 bases unmatched. Germline V gives CDR1 WSHSY, CDR2 SAAADI. This CDR3 region has 15 residues. CDR3: CARGLAGETYNEQFF. The CDR3 DNA sequence: TGCGCCAGGGGACTAGCGGGAGAAACCTACAATGAGCAGTTCTTC.